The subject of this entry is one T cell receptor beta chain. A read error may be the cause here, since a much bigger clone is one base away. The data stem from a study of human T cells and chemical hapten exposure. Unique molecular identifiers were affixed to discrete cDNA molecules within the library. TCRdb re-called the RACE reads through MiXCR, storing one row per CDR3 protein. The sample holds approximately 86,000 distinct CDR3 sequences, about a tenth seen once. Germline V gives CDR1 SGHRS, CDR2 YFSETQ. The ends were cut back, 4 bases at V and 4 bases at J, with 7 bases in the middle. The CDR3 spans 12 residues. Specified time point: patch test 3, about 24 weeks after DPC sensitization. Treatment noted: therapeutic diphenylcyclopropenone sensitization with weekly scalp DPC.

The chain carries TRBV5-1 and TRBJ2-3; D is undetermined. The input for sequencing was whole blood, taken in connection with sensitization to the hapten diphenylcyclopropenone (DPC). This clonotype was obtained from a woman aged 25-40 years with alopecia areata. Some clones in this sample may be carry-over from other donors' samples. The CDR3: CASSEEADTQYF. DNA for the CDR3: TGCGCCAGCAGCGAAGAAGCAGATACGCAGTATTTT.